What follows are 24 T cell receptor beta chains derived from one specimen sequenced in a study of shared clonotypes between healthy human individuals. Some clones are missing from TCRdb's copy, which holds only in-frame ones; the method was immunoSEQ multiplex PCR. The sample comprises some 380,000 clones, roughly 96% of which are singletons, and about 0.32% rests with the top ten. The sequenced sample was memory CD8+ T cells sorted from blood. Subset indicated: CD45RO+ cells pooled with CCR7-negative TemRA cells. Every receptor here comes from a man aged 30 to 45 in good health.

J is TRBJ2-5 and V is TRBV15; TRBD1 aligns across 9 bases. Per germline, CDR1 LNHNV and CDR2 YYDKDF (reference sequence). The CDR3 spans 18 residues. V lost 2 bases and J lost 1; bases outside the gene matches: 11. CDR3 nucleotide sequence: TGTGCCACCAGCAGACTAATGGACAGGGGAATCCCCCAAGAGACCCAGTACTTC. Translated: CATSRLMDRGIPQETQYF.

This rearrangement joins TRBV28 to TRBJ1-4; tentatively, D is TRBD1 (6 bases). This CDR3 has 15 residues. V was pared by 7 bases and J by 7 bases, with 19 bases between. Germline V gene lookup returns CDR1 MDHEN and CDR2 SYDVKM. The CDR3 region has the DNA TGTGCCAGCACCTCGGACAGAACAGGGAGTGAAAAACTGTTTTTT. The encoded protein is CASTSDRTGSEKLFF.

J is TRBJ1-3 and V is TRBV28, with unresolved D. This CDR3 comprises 14 residues. Germline assignment: CDR1 MDHEN and CDR2 SYDVKM. Trimming stripped 6 bases from V and 1 base from J, with 10 bases between. CDR3 in DNA: TGTGCCAGCAGAACGACCAAATCTGGAAACACCATATATTTT. Translating gives CASRTTKSGNTIYF.

This clone was picked up one time. The V gene is TRBV5-1, the J gene TRBJ1-1; D unclear. Germline CDR1 and CDR2: SGHRS and YFSETQ. The V gene lost 0 bases and the J gene lost 4 bases, with 7 bases spanning the gap. The length of the CDR3 is 13 residues. CDR3 region: CASSLGVRTEAFF. CDR3 nucleotide sequence: TGCGCCAGCAGCTTGGGGGTACGCACTGAAGCTTTCTTT.

The V gene is TRBV6-1, the J gene TRBJ2-2; 9 positions match TRBD1. The CDR3 sequence is 15 residues long. The ends lost 8 bases at V and 2 bases at J; junction bases unmatched: 6. The germline gives CDR1 MNHNS, CDR2 SASEGT. The CDR3 is CASSGTGINTGELFF. The CDR3 DNA follows: TGTGCCAGCTCCGGGACAGGGATAAACACCGGGGAGCTGTTTTTT.

The chain joins TRBV19 to TRBJ1-5; the D is unclear. The V gene's germline CDR1 is LNHDA and CDR2 SQIVND (reference sequence). This CDR3 is 15 amino acids long. Trimming shortened V by 6 bases and J by 7 bases, and 19 bases separated the two germline ends. The CDR3 sequence is CASRKDRLGNQPQHF. DNA of the CDR3: TGTGCCAGTAGAAAAGACCGTTTGGGGAACCAGCCCCAGCATTTT.

This clone was observed a single time. This chain connects TRBV28 to TRBJ1-1, with 9 positions matching TRBD1. Per the germline V gene, CDR1 is MDHEN and CDR2 is SYDVKM. This CDR3 region has 12 residues. Unmatched junction bases numbered 6, after V lost 7 bases and J lost 9 bases. In DNA form, the CDR3 reads TGTGCCAGCACTTTGGGACAGGGTAAAGCTTTCTTT. This sequence encodes CASTLGQGKAFF. Full variable domain (rest looked up from reference TRBV28 and TRBJ1-1): DVKVTQSSRYLVKRTGEKVFLECVQDMDHENMFWYRQDPGLGLRLIYFSYDVKMKEKGDIPEGYSVSREKKERFSLILESASTNQTSMYLCASTLGQGKAFFGQGTRLTVV.

The chain carries TRBV5-1 and TRBJ2-7; D not certain. The CDR3 covers 14 residues. Trimming stripped 4 bases from V and 4 bases from J, with 15 bases between. Germline V gene lookup returns CDR1 SGHRS and CDR2 YFSETQ. The DNA for the CDR3 is TGCGCCAGCAGCCCGCTAGAGAATGCGTACGAGCAGTACTTC. Residues: CASSPLENAYEQYF.

The V gene is TRBV6-6, the J gene TRBJ2-2; 10 bases fit TRBD1. The germline V gene encodes CDR1 MNHNY and CDR2 SVGAGI (reference sequence). The CDR3 sequence is 15 residues long. The trim removed 6 bases at V and 7 bases at J, leaving 8 bases unmatched. For the CDR3, the DNA is TGTGCCAGCAGCCTCGACAGGGGGCGCAGCGGGGAGCTGTTTTTT. Protein: CASSLDRGRSGELFF.

This chain joins TRBV25-1 and TRBJ1-5; tentative D call: TRBD1 (5 bases). With 5 bases removed from V and 4 bases from J, the gap between germline ends came to 18 bases. The germline CDR1 and CDR2 sequences are MGHDK and SYGVNS. The CDR3 sequence is 16 residues long. In DNA form, the CDR3 reads TGTGCCAGCAGTACACCTGCTAAGGGGTCGAATCAGCCCCAGCATTTT. It yields the protein CASSTPAKGSNQPQHF.

The V call is TRBV25-1, the J call TRBJ2-1; D call uncertain. The CDR3 covers 15 residues. Germline lookup yields CDR1 MGHDK and CDR2 SYGVNS. V was shortened by 4 bases and J by 10 bases, with 20 bases between the two germline ends. CDR3 sequence: CASSALALAKGEQFF. CDR3 sequence (DNA): TGTGCCAGCAGTGCCTTAGCTCTCGCGAAGGGCGAGCAGTTCTTC.

The chain employs TRBV6-1 and TRBJ2-1; D is unresolved. Trimming stripped 0 bases from V and 3 bases from J, with 18 bases between. Germline V gene data show CDR1 as MNHNS and CDR2 as SASEGT. The CDR3 runs 18 residues. The CDR3 bases are TGTGCCAGCAGTGAAGCGATAAATGGCAACTTAGACTACAATGAGCAGTTCTTC. Its translation: CASSEAINGNLDYNEQFF.

The CDR3 DNA sequence: TGTGCCAGCAGCCAAAGTCGGGCGGGCAGGGCGACTTGGGGTGAGCAGTTCTTC. This gives the protein CASSQSRAGRATWGEQFF. This rearrangement joins TRBV4-2 to TRBJ2-1; the D call may be TRBD1 or TRBD2 (5 bases each). The CDR3 consists of 18 residues. Germline V gene lookup returns CDR1 LGHNA and CDR2 YNFKEQ. Trimming took 2 bases from V and 9 from J, leaving 26 bases between them.

Points on this clone: The conserved phenylalanine or tryptophan is not found at the CDR3 terminus, so this likely reflects a read error. The DNA is omitted, as the CDR3 cannot be located on it reliably, and the CDR3 follows TCRdb's listing. This chain uses TRBV28 with TRBJ2-7; the table's D call of TRBD2 was not tested on the DNA. Germline lookup yields CDR1 MDHEN and CDR2 SYDVKM. Both ends counted, the CDR3 spans 9 residues. The CDR3 loop reads CASTWAGPG.

The chain couples TRBV25-1 to TRBJ2-5; 7 bases align to TRBD1. The J segment lost 5 bases and the V segment lost 2 bases, leaving 5 bases of the junction unmatched. CDR1 is MGHDK and CDR2 is SYGVNS in the germline V gene. The CDR3 loop spans 14 amino acids. The chain's CDR3 is CASSEVDRVETQYF. CDR3 DNA sequence: TGTGCCAGCAGTGAAGTCGACAGGGTGGAGACCCAGTACTTC.

The J gene is TRBJ1-5, the V gene TRBV6-1; D is perhaps TRBD1 (5 bases). Trimming removed 2 bases at V and 0 bases at J, with 17 bases between. Germline-derived CDR1 and CDR2 are MNHNS and SASEGT. The CDR3 totals 18 residues. CDR3 loop: CASSELPRTPYSNQPQHF. The CDR3 bases are TGTGCCAGCAGTGAACTTCCCCGGACACCTTATAGCAATCAGCCCCAGCATTTT.

The chain has TRBV20-1 and TRBJ1-1, with D possibly matching TRBD1 (5 bases). Trimming pared 3 bases from V and 6 bases from J, leaving 8 bases between. The CDR3 length is 11 residues. The germline CDR1 and CDR2 sequences are DFQATT and SNEGSKA (reference sequence). CDR3 DNA: TGCAGTGCTAGGGGGGTACCTGAAGCTTTCTTT. It specifies CSARGVPEAFF.

The V call is TRBV5-5, the J call TRBJ2-7; 8 nucleotides match TRBD1. CDR1 is SGHKS and CDR2 is YYEKEE in the germline V gene (reference sequence). The trim removed 5 bases at V and 0 bases at J, leaving 4 bases unmatched. This CDR3 has 14 residues. In DNA, the CDR3 is TGTGCCAGCAGATGGACAGGGACCTCCTACGAGCAGTACTTC. It specifies CASRWTGTSYEQYF.

The rearrangement links TRBV6-1 to TRBJ1-4; D gene unclear. CDR1 MNHNS and CDR2 SASEGT come from the germline V gene. Trimming stripped 3 bases from V and 8 bases from J, with 10 bases between. There are 13 residues in the CDR3. Here the CDR3 reads CASSEGRSEKLFF. CDR3 DNA sequence: TGTGCCAGCAGTGAGGGCAGATCCGAAAAACTGTTTTTT.

The genes are TRBV20-1 and TRBJ2-4; D possibly uses TRBD1 or TRBD2 (5 bases each). Trimming pared 6 bases from V and 3 bases from J, leaving 6 bases between. Germline CDR1 and CDR2: DFQATT and SNEGSKA (reference sequence). The CDR3 is 11 residues long. The CDR3 DNA follows: TGCAGTGCGGGGGACAAAAACATTCAGTACTTC. This sequence encodes CSAGDKNIQYF.

The chain couples TRBV6-5 to TRBJ1-3; 10 bases line up with TRBD1. V lost 4 bases to trimming and J lost 2 bases; unmatched junction nucleotides: 5. CDR3 length: 16 residues. Germline V lookup: CDR1 MNHEY, CDR2 SVGAGI. CDR3 nucleotides: TGTGCCAGCAGTTTTACCGGGACAGGGGCTGGAAACACCATATATTTT. Translating it yields CASSFTGTGAGNTIYF.

The V gene is TRBV7-2, the J gene TRBJ2-3, with 10 bases lining up with TRBD2. Germline V gives CDR1 SGHTA, CDR2 FQGNSA. The CDR3 is 17 residues long. V dropped 1 base and J dropped 1; count of bases not matched to a gene: 5. CDR3 region: CASSLEAGGPGTDTQYF. The CDR3 bases are TGTGCCAGCAGCTTAGAAGCGGGAGGGCCCGGCACAGATACGCAGTATTTT.

This clone was picked up a small number of times. The rearrangement joins TRBV5-1 to TRBJ2-7, with TRBD2 matching over 7 bases. The V segment lost 2 bases and the J segment 6 bases; nucleotides outside the gene matches: 8. The CDR3 loop spans 14 amino acids. The germline gives CDR1 SGHRS, CDR2 YFSETQ. The CDR3 DNA reads TGCGCCAGCAGCTTAAGCGGGATATCGGGCGAGCAGTACTTC. It encodes CASSLSGISGEQYF.

This clone was picked up one time. V and J are TRBV28 and TRBJ2-7; the match to TRBD2 covers 9 bases. V dropped 5 bases and J dropped 10; count of bases not matched to a gene: 15. CDR3 length: 15 amino acids. Germline values: CDR1 MDHEN, CDR2 SYDVKM. The CDR3 here is CASSPRGSGRRDQYF. The CDR3 nucleotides read TGTGCCAGCAGTCCCAGGGGAAGCGGGAGGCGTGACCAGTACTTC.